This T cell receptor (beta chain) was documented in a study of cytomegalovirus exposure and HLA in healthy donors. As for the study in general: Of approximately 400 genotyped donors, about 81% clustered with self-reported Caucasian donors.

Germline CDR1 is SGHNT and CDR2 is YENEEA. V lost 1 base to trimming and J lost 1 base; unmatched junction nucleotides: 7. CDR3 length equals 17 residues. The PCR was carried out with 60 Vbeta primers and 13 Jbeta primers. Clones were sequenced by immunoSEQ multiplex PCR, and TCRdb holds only the in-frame ones, with some missing. The data show around 200,000 clones, 79% seen once. This rearrangement joins TRBV11-3 to TRBJ2-7; 10 bases align to TRBD1. Material for sequencing was PBMCs. The TCR originated in a woman aged 30 to 39 in good health and CMV-seropositive. The CDR3 protein is CASSLGGGQGTSYEQYF. The CDR3, as DNA: TGTGCCAGCAGCTTAGGGGGGGGACAGGGGACTTCCTACGAGCAGTACTTC. Combining the CDR3 with reference TRBV11-3 and TRBJ2-7 gives the whole variable domain EAGVVQSPRYKIIEKKQPVAFWCNPISGHNTLYWYLQNLGQGPELLIRYENEEAVDDSQLPKDRFSAERLKGVDSTLKIQPAELGDSAVYLCASSLGGGQGTSYEQYFGPGTRLTVT.